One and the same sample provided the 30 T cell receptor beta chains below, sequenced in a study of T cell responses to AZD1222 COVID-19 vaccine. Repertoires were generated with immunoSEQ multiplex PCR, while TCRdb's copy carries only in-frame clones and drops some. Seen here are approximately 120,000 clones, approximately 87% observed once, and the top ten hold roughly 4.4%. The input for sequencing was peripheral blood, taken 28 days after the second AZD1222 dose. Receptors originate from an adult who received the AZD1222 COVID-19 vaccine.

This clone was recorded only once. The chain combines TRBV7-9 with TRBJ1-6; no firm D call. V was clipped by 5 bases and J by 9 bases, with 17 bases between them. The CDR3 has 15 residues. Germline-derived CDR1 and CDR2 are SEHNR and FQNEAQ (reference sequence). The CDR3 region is CASSQAGRIGSPLHF. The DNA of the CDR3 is TGTGCCAGCAGCCAGGCTGGGCGGATCGGTTCACCCCTCCACTTT.

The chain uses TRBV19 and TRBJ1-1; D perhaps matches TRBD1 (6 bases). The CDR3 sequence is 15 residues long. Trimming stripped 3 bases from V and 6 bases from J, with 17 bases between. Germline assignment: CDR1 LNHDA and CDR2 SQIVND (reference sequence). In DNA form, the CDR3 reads TGTGCCAGTAGTATCTCCGGCAGGGGATGGGCTGAAGCTTTCTTT. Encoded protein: CASSISGRGWAEAFF.

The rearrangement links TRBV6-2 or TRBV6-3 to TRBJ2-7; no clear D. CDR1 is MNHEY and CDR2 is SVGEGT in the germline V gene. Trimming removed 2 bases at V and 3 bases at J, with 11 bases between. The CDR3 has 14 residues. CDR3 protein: CASSYPRVSYEQYF. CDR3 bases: TGTGCCAGCAGTTACCCAAGAGTAAGCTACGAGCAGTACTTC.

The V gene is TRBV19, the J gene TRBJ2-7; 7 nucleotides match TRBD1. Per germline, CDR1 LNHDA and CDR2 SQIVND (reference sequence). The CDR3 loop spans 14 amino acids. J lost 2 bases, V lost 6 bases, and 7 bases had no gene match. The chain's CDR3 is CASRTWDSPYEQYF. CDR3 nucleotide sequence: TGTGCCAGTAGAACCTGGGACAGCCCCTACGAGCAGTACTTC.

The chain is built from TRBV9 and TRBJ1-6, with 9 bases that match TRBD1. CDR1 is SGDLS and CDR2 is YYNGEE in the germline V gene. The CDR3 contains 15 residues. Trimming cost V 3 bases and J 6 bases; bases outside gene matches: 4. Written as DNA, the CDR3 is TGTGCCAGCAGCGCGGGACAGGGTTCTAATTCACCCCTCCACTTT. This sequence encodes CASSAGQGSNSPLHF.

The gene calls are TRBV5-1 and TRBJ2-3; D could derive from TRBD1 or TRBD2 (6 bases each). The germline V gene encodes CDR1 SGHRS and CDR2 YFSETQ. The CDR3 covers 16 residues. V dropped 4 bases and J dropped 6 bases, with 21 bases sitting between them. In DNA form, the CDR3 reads TGCGCCAGCAGCCTCGGAGAAGGGGGGTTTTCGGATACGCAGTATTTT. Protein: CASSLGEGGFSDTQYF.

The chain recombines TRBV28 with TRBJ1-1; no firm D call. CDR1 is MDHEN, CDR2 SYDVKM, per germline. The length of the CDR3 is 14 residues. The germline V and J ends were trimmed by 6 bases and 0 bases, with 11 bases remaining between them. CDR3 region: CASRLRTVNTEAFF. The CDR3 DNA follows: TGTGCCAGCAGACTACGGACGGTGAACACTGAAGCTTTCTTT.

The CDR3 is CASSLPPLAGGPDQETQYF. The CDR3 DNA is TGTGCCAGCAGCTTGCCCCCTTTAGCGGGGGGGCCGGACCAAGAGACCCAGTACTTC. The rearrangement uses TRBV5-6 and TRBJ2-5; TRBD2 matches at 11 bases. From germline, CDR1 is SGHDT and CDR2 YYEEEE. After removal of 1 base from V and 0 bases from J, the junction contained 11 bases not matched to a gene. This CDR3 is built from 19 residues.

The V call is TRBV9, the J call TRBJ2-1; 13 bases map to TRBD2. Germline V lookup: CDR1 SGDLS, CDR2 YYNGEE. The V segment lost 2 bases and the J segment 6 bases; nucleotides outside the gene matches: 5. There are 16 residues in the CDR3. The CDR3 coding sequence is TGTGCCAGCAGCGTCGGACTAGCGGGGGCCTCCAATGAGCAGTTCTTC. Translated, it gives CASSVGLAGASNEQFF. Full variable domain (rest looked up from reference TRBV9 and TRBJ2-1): DSGVTQTPKHLITATGQRVTLRCSPRSGDLSVYWYQQSLDQGLQFLIQYYNGEERAKGNILERFSAQQFPDLHSELNLSSLELGDSALYFCASSVGLAGASNEQFFGPGTRLTVL.

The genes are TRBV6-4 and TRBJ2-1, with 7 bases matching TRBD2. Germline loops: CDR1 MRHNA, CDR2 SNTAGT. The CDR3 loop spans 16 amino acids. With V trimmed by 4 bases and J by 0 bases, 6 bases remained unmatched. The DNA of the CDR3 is TGTGCCAGCAGTGTTGCGCGGGGGAGCTCCTACAATGAGCAGTTCTTC. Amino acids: CASSVARGSSYNEQFF.

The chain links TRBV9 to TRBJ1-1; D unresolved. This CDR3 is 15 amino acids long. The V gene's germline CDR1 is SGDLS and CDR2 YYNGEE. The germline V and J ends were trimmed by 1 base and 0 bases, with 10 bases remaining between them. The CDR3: CASSVMEGMNTEAFF. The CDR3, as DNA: TGTGCCAGCAGCGTAATGGAGGGTATGAACACTGAAGCTTTCTTT.

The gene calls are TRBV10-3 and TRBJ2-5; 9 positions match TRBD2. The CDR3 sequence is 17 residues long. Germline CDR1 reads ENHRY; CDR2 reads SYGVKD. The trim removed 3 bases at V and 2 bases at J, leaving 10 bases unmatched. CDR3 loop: CAISEGEGLAGQETQYF. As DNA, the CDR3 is TGTGCCATCAGTGAAGGAGAGGGGCTAGCGGGACAAGAGACCCAGTACTTC.

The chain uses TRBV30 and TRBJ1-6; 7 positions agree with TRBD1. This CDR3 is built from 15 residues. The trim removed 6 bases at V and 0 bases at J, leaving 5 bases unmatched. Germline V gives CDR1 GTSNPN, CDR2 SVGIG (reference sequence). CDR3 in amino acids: CACRQGLSYNSPLHF. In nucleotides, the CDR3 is TGTGCCTGCCGACAGGGCCTCTCCTATAATTCACCCCTCCACTTT.

The CDR3 loop reads CASSIRVSTTWNQPQHF. The DNA for the CDR3 is TGTGCCAGTAGTATAAGGGTGTCTACTACGTGGAATCAGCCCCAGCATTTT. The rearrangement joins TRBV19 to TRBJ1-5; D is unclear. This CDR3 region has 17 residues. V shed 2 bases and J shed 4 bases, with 18 bases lying between them. Germline-derived CDR1 and CDR2 are LNHDA and SQIVND (reference sequence).

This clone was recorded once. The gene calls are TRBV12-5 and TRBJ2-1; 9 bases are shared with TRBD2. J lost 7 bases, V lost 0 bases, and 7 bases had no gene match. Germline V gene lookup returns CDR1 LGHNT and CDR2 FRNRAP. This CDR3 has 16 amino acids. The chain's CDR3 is CASGLVLAGGANEQFF. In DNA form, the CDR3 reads TGTGCTAGTGGTTTGGTACTGGCGGGAGGGGCGAATGAGCAGTTCTTC.

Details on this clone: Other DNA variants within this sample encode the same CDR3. CDR3 coding DNA: TGTGCCAGCAGCCCACAGGGTTTAGGGACCTACAATGAGCAGTTCTTC. Residues: CASSPQGLGTYNEQFF. This chain uses TRBV7-6 with TRBJ2-1; D may be TRBD1 (6 bases). Germline V CDR1 and CDR2: SGHVS, FNYEAQ. The CDR3 extends over 16 amino acids. V dropped 5 bases and J dropped 2 bases, with 16 bases sitting between them.

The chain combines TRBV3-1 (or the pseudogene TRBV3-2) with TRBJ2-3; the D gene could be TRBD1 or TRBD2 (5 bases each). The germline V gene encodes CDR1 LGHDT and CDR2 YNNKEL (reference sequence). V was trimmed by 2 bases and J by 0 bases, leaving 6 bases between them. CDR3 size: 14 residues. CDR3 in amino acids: CASSQRDSTDTQYF. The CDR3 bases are TGTGCCAGCAGCCAAAGGGACAGCACAGATACGCAGTATTTT.

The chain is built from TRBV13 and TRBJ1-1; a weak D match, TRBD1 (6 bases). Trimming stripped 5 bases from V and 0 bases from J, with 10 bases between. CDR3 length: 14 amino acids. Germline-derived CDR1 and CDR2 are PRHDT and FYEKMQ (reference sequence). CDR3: CASSRTEMNTEAFF. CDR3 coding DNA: TGTGCCAGCAGCCGGACAGAGATGAACACTGAAGCTTTCTTT.

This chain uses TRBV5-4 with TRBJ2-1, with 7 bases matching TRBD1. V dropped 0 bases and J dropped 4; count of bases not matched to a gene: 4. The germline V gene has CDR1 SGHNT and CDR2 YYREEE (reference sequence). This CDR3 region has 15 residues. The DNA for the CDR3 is TGTGCCAGCAGCTTGGCAGGGACAGAATACAATGAGCAGTTCTTC. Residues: CASSLAGTEYNEQFF. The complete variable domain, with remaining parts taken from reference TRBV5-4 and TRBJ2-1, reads ETGVTQSPTHLIKTRGQQVTLRCSSQSGHNTVSWYQQALGQGPQFIFQYYREEENGRGNFPPRFSGLQFPNYSSELNVNALELDDSALYLCASSLAGTEYNEQFFGPGTRLTVL.

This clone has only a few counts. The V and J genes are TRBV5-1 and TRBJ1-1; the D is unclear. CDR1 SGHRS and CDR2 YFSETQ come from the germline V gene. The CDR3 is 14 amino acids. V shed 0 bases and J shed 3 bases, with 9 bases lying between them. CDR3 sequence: CASSLGGADTEAFF. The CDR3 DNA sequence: TGCGCCAGCAGCTTGGGGGGTGCGGACACTGAAGCTTTCTTT.

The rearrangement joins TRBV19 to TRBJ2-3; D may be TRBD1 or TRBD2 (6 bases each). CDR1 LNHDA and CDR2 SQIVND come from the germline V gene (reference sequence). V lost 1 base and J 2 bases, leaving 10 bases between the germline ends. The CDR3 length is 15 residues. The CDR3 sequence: CASSIAGALTDTQYF. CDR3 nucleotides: TGTGCCAGTAGTATAGCGGGGGCCCTCACAGATACGCAGTATTTT. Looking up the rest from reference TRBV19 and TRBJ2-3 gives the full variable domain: DGGITQSPKYLFRKEGQNVTLSCEQNLNHDAMYWYRQDPGQGLRLIYYSQIVNDFQKGDIAEGYSVSREKKESFPLTVTSAQKNPTAFYLCASSIAGALTDTQYFGPGTRLTVL.

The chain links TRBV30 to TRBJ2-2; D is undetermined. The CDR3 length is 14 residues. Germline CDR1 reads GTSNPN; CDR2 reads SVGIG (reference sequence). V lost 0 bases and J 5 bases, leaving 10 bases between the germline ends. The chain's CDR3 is CAWSVQRVTGELFF. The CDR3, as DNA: TGTGCCTGGAGTGTACAGCGAGTAACCGGGGAGCTGTTTTTT.

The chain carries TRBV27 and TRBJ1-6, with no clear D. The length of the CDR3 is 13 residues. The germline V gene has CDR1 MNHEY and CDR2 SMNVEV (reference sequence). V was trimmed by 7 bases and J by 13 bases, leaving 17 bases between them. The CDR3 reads CASTDRFRSPLHF. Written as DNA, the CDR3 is TGTGCCAGCACCGACCGATTTAGGTCGCCCCTCCACTTT.

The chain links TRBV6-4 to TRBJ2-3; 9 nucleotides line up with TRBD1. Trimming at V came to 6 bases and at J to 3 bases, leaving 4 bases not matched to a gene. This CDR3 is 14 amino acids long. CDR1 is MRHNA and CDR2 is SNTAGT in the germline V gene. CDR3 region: CASSGTGQTDTQYF. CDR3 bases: TGTGCCAGCAGCGGGACAGGGCAAACAGATACGCAGTATTTT.

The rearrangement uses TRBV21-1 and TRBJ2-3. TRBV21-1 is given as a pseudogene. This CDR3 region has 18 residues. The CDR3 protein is CASSKDFRDGVSTDTQYF. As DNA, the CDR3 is TGTGCCAGCAGCAAAGATTTTAGGGACGGAGTTAGCACAGATACGCAGTATTTT.

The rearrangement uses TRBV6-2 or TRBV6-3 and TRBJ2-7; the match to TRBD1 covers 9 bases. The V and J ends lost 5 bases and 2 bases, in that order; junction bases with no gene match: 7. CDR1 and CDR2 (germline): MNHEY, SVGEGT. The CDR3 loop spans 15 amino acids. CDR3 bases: TGTGCCAGCAGTCAACTTAGGACAGGGGCCTACGAGCAGTACTTC. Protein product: CASSQLRTGAYEQYF.

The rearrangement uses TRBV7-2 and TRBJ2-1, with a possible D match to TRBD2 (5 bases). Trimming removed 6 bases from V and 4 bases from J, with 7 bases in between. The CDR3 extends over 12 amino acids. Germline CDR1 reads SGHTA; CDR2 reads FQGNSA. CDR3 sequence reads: CASSIAYNEQFF. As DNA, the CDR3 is TGTGCCAGCAGTATAGCGTACAATGAGCAGTTCTTC.

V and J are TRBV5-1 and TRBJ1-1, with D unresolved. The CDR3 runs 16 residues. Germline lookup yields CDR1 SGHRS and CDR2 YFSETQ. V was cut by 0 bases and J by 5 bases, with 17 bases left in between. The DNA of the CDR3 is TGCGCCAGCAGCTTGGATGGGTTCTCGTGGGCGACTGAAGCTTTCTTT. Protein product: CASSLDGFSWATEAFF.

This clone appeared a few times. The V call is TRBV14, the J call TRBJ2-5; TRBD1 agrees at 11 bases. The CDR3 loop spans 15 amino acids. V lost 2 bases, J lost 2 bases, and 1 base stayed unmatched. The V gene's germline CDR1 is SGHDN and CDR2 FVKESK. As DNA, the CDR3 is TGTGCCAGCAGCCAATGGGACAGGGGGCAAGAGACCCAGTACTTC. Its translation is CASSQWDRGQETQYF.

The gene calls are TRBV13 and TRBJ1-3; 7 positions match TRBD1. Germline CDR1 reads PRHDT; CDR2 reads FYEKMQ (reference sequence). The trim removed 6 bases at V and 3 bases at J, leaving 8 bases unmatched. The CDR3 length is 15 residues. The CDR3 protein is CASRLPGGYGNTIYF. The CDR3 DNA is TGTGCCAGCAGACTGCCAGGGGGGTATGGAAACACCATATATTTT. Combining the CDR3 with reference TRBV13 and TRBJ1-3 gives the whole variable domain AAGVIQSPRHLIKEKRETATLKCYPIPRHDTVYWYQQGPGQDPQFLISFYEKMQSDKGSIPDRFSAQQFSDYHSELNMSSLELGDSALYFCASRLPGGYGNTIYFGEGSWLTVV.